Listed below are T cell receptor beta chains from one sample, sequenced in a study of blood T cells in healthy people across ages. One entry per CDR3 protein, called by TCRdb with MiXCR from the 5' RACE reads. The sample includes hundreds of thousands of distinct CDR3 sequences, 45% to 65% of them seen just once. Source material: blood. The receptors shown here come from a man in his fifties or sixties in good health. Each CDR3 is given with its conserved first and last residue. D genes are given only for firm matches. Size is omitted from some rows. Given values are once, few, many or a class for expanded clones.

clone_size j_call v_call d_call cdr3_nt cdr3_aa
once TRBJ1-1 TRBV18 . TGTGCCAGCTCACCACCGAGGCGCCCGAACACTGAAGCTTTCTTT CASSPPRRPNTEAFF
. TRBJ2-1 TRBV20-1 TRBD2 TGCAGTGCGCGTACCCTGGCTAGCGGGGGTAGCTCCTACAATGAGCAGTTCTTC CSARTLASGGSSYNEQFF
. TRBJ2-7 TRBV5-5 TRBD1 TGTGCCGGCGCGATCGACAGGGCATCCTACGAGCAGTACTTC CAGAIDRASYEQYF
. TRBJ1-4 TRBV18 TRBD1 TGTGCCAGCTCACCACCATCGACAGGGAGCGAAAAACTGTTTTTT CASSPPSTGSEKLFF
. TRBJ2-5 TRBV28 TRBD1 TGTGCCAGCAGTCCAACAGGGGCCCGCCAAGAGACCCAGTACTTC CASSPTGARQETQYF
. TRBJ1-2 TRBV10-3 . TGTGCCGCAGAACCAACCGGGTCTATCTATGGCTACACCTTC CAAEPTGSIYGYTF
once TRBJ1-2 TRBV29-1 . TGCAGCGTCCCCCGGGACATAGACTATGGCTACACCTTC CSVPRDIDYGYTF
. TRBJ2-5 TRBV20-1 TRBD1 TGCAGTGCGCCACGTGACAGGGGGGAGACCCAGTACTTC CSAPRDRGETQYF
. TRBJ2-6 TRBV20-1 . TGCAGTGTCGCAGGGGTCGGTGGGGCCAACGTCCTGACTTTC CSVAGVGGANVLTF
few TRBJ2-5 TRBV5-1 . TGCGCCAGCAGCCGCTTGGGGATAACTCAAGAGACCCAGTACTTC CASSRLGITQETQYF
. TRBJ1-5 TRBV24-1 . TGTGCCACCAGGCGCTATAGCAATCAGCCCCAGCATTTT CATRRYSNQPQHF
. TRBJ2-7 TRBV11-2 . TGTGCCAGCAGCTTAGAACCCGGGGCCTACGAGCAGTACTTC CASSLEPGAYEQYF
. TRBJ2-5 TRBV7-2 . TGTGCCAGCAGCCGAGACTACTCCCAAGAGACCCAGTACTTC CASSRDYSQETQYF